This T cell receptor (beta chain) was sequenced during a study of T cell responses to AZD1222 COVID-19 vaccine. Note on this clone: Its target is unknown.

Clones were read by immunoSEQ multiplex PCR, and TCRdb kept only the in-frame ones, dropping some. The sample lists 60,000 to 90,000 clones, over 75% seen once, with 18% in the top ten. Whole-study results and caveats: White British people made up most donors, females outnumbered males, and clonal diversity was possibly underestimated. There were repertoire samples only from the period after the peak T cell response. Researchers report vaccine-associated CD4 TCRs spanning spike, with dominance at 160-218 and 743-854.

The CDR3 totals 16 residues. Germline V gene lookup returns CDR1 SEHNR and CDR2 FQNEAQ (reference sequence). Trimming took off 5 bases at V and 5 bases at J, with 20 bases between the two ends. This specimen was peripheral blood, taken 28 days after the second AZD1222 dose. The gene calls are TRBV7-9 and TRBJ2-3; D may correspond to TRBD1 or TRBD2 (5 bases each). The clonotype originates from an adult who received the AZD1222 COVID-19 vaccine. The CDR3 nucleotides are TGTGCCAGCAGCGCCGGGTGGCTAGCTCAGGGAGATACGCAGTATTTT. This codes for CASSAGWLAQGDTQYF.